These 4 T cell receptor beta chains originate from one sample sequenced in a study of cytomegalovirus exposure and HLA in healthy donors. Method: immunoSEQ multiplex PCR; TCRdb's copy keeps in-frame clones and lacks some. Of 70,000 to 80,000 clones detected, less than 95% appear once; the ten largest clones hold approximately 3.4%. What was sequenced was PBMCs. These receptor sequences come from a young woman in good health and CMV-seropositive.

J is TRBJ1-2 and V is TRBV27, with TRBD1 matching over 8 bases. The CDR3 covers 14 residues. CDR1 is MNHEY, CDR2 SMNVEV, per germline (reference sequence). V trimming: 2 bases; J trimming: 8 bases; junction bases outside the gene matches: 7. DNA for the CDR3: TGTGCCAGCAGTTTAGTCCAGGGGGCGGGCGGCTACACCTTC. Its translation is CASSLVQGAGGYTF.

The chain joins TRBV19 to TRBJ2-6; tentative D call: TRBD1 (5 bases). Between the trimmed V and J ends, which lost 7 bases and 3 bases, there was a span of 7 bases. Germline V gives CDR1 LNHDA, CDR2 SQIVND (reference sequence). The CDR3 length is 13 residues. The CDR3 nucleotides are TGTGCCAGTAATCAGGGTGGGGCCAACGTCCTGACTTTC. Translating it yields CASNQGGANVLTF. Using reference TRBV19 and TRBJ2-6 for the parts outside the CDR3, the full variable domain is DGGITQSPKYLFRKEGQNVTLSCEQNLNHDAMYWYRQDPGQGLRLIYYSQIVNDFQKGDIAEGYSVSREKKESFPLTVTSAQKNPTAFYLCASNQGGANVLTFGAGSRLTVL.

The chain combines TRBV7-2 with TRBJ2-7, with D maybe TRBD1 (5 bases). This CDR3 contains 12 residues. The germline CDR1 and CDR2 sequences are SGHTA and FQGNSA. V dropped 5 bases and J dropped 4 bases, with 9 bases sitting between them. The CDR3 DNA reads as TGTGCCAGCAGCGCACACAGGTACGAGCAGTACTTC. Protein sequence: CASSAHRYEQYF.

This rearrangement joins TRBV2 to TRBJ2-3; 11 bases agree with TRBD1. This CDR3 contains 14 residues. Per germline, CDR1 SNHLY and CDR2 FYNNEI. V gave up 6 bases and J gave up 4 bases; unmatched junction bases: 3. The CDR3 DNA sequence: TGTGCCAGCAGGGACAGGGGGCAACCAGATACGCAGTATTTT. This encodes CASRDRGQPDTQYF.